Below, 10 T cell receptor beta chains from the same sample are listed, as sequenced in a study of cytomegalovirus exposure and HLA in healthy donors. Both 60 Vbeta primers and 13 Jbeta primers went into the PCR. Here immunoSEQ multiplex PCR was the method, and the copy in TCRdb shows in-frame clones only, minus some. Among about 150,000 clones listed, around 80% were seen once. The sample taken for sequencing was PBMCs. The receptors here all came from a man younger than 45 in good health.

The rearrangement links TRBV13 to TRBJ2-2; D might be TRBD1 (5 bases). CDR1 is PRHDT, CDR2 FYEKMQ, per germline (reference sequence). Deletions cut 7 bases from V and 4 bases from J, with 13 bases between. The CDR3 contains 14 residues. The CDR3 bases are TGTGCCAGCACCGAAAGGGGTAGCACCGGGGAGCTGTTTTTT. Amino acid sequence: CASTERGSTGELFF.

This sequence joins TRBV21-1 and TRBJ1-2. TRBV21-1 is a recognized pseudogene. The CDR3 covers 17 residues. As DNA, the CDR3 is TGTGCCAGCCGCCAGCGGGGGGACCCCTCTTCTAACTATGGCTACACCTTC. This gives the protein CASRQRGDPSSNYGYTF.

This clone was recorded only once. CDR3 sequence reads: CASSAPRDRGISPLHF. The CDR3 DNA sequence: TGTGCCAGCAGCGCCCCTCGGGACAGGGGTATTTCACCCCTCCACTTT. The J gene is TRBJ1-6, the V gene TRBV9, with TRBD1 matching 10 bases. This CDR3 is built from 16 residues. Trimming removed 3 bases from V and 9 bases from J; junction bases left unmatched: 9. The germline V gene encodes CDR1 SGDLS and CDR2 YYNGEE. Full variable domain (rest looked up from reference TRBV9 and TRBJ1-6): DSGVTQTPKHLITATGQRVTLRCSPRSGDLSVYWYQQSLDQGLQFLIQYYNGEERAKGNILERFSAQQFPDLHSELNLSSLELGDSALYFCASSAPRDRGISPLHFGNGTRLTVT.

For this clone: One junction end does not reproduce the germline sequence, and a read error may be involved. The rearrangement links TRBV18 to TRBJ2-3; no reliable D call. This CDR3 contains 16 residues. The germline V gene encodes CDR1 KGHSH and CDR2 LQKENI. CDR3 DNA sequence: TGTGCCAGCTCACCAAAAGAGGAACAAGCCACATATACGCAGTATTTT. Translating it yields CASSPKEEQATYTQYF.

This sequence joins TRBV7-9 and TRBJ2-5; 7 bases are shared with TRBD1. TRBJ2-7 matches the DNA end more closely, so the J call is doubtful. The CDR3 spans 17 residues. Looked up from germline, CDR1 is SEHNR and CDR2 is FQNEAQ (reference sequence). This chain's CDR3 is CASSHTKSRQGNGEQYF. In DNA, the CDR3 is TGTGCCAGCAGCCACACAAAATCCCGACAGGGTAACGGCGAGCAGTACTTC.

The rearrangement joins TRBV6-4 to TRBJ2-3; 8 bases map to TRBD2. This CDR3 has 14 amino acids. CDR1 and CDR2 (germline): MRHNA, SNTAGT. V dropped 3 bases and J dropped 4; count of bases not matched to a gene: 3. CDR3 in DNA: TGTGCCAGCAGTGAGGCGGGAGGCGCAGATACGCAGTATTTT. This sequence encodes CASSEAGGADTQYF.

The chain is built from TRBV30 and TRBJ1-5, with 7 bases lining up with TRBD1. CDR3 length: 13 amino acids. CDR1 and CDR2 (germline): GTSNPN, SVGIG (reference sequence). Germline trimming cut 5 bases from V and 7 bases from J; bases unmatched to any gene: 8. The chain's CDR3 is CAWGAQGEQPQHF. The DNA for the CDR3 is TGTGCCTGGGGTGCGCAGGGGGAACAGCCCCAGCATTTT.

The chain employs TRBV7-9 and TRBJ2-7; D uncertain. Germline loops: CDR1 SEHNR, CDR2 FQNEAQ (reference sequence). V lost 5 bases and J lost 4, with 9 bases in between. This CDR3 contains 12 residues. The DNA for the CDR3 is TGTGCCAGCAGCCGAGAGGCTTACGAGCAGTACTTC. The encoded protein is CASSREAYEQYF.

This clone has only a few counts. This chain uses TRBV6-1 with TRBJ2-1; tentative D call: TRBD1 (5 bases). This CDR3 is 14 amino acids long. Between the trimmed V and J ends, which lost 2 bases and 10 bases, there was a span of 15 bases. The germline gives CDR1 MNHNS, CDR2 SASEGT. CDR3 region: CASSELTENGEQFF. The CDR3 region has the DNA TGTGCCAGCAGTGAATTGACAGAGAATGGAGAGCAGTTCTTC.

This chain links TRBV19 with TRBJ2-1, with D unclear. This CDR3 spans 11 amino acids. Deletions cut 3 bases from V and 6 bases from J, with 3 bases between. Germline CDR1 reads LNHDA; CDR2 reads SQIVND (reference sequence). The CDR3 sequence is CASSMRNEQFF. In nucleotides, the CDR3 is TGTGCCAGTAGTATGCGCAATGAGCAGTTCTTC.